These 2 T cell receptor beta chains were all obtained from the same sample, sequenced in a study of beta chain features in type 1 diabetes. Notes on the study in general: For Type 1 diabetes patients, all four CD4+ subsets carried TCRB CDR3s that were moderately but significantly shorter.

The entirety of the isolated RNA underwent reverse transcription, so expressed TCRB transcripts were sequenced. TCRdb keeps only in-frame clones here, not all; method: immunoSEQ multiplex PCR. The profile shows under 400,000 clones, around 12% of them singletons. For these TCRs, the target antigens are not known. Sequencing used naive CD4+ T cells from blood. The receptors derive from a woman between 18 and 29 years old with type 1 diabetes.

This clone has a handful of counts. This chain connects TRBV15 to TRBJ1-5; D is possibly TRBD1 (6 bases). The V gene's germline CDR1 is LNHNV and CDR2 YYDKDF (reference sequence). This CDR3 spans 15 amino acids. Trimming took 1 base from V and 6 from J, leaving 13 bases between them. CDR3 loop: CATSRGLQGRQPQHF. The CDR3 DNA reads TGTGCCACCAGCAGAGGGTTACAGGGTCGTCAGCCCCAGCATTTT. Full variable domain (missing parts from reference TRBV15 and TRBJ1-5): DAMVIQNPRYQVTQFGKPVTLSCSQTLNHNVMYWYQQKSSQAPKLLFHYYDKDFNNEADTPDNFQSRRPNTSFCFLDIRSPGLGDTAMYLCATSRGLQGRQPQHFGDGTRLSIL.

The V and J genes are TRBV9 and TRBJ2-5, with no clear D. Germline values: CDR1 SGDLS, CDR2 YYNGEE. Between the trimmed V and J ends, which lost 0 bases and 1 base, there was a span of 10 bases. There are 15 residues in the CDR3. The CDR3 bases are TGTGCCAGCAGCGTAGCAGCTCGCGGCCAAGAGACCCAGTACTTC. It is translated as CASSVAARGQETQYF.